The 7 T cell receptor beta chains given below trace back to one sample, sequenced in a study of blood T cell repertoires in COVID-19 (dated by TCRdb to 2019 to 2021). The library was built by means of the immunoSEQ multiplex PCR assay. TCRdb re-hosts the immuneACCESS table, in-frame sequences only. Its copies lack some clones; in the studies checked, an unresolved V gene accounts for under half of them, and the cause for the rest is not known. The sample profile shows 150,000 to 200,000 clones; around 80% of them were found once. 11% of the sample belongs to the ten largest clones. Sequenced: PBMCs or T cells enriched from blood (not recorded which). The receptors were sampled from a man aged 45-65 years who had recovered from COVID-19.

The chain couples TRBV7-6 to TRBJ2-2; 8 nucleotides match TRBD1. This CDR3 is built from 17 residues. V shed 5 bases and J 7 bases; nucleotides not matched to a gene: 15. Germline CDR1 SGHVS, CDR2 FNYEAQ. CDR3 in amino acids: CASSHSNPTGVIGELFF. CDR3 nucleotides: TGTGCCAGCAGCCACAGCAACCCGACAGGGGTAATCGGGGAGCTGTTTTTT.

This sequence joins TRBV7-2 and TRBJ2-7, with D maybe TRBD2 (7 bases). Germline V CDR1 and CDR2: SGHTA, FQGNSA. Trimming took 5 bases from V and 6 from J, leaving 11 bases between them. The CDR3 is made up of 12 amino acids. CDR3 region: CASSRGGVEQYF. CDR3 bases: TGTGCCAGCAGCAGAGGGGGGGTCGAGCAGTACTTC.

The chain has TRBV28 and TRBJ1-5, with 7 bases aligning to TRBD1. Germline lookup yields CDR1 MDHEN and CDR2 SYDVKM. The junction had 3 bases not matched to a gene; V was cut back by 7 bases and J by 0 bases. The CDR3 length is 14 residues. The DNA of the CDR3 is TGTGCCAGCACGAGACAGGGTAGCAATCAGCCCCAGCATTTT. Protein: CASTRQGSNQPQHF. Using reference TRBV28 and TRBJ1-5 for the parts outside the CDR3, the full variable domain is DVKVTQSSRYLVKRTGEKVFLECVQDMDHENMFWYRQDPGLGLRLIYFSYDVKMKEKGDIPEGYSVSREKKERFSLILESASTNQTSMYLCASTRQGSNQPQHFGDGTRLSIL.

CDR3 region: CASRILLDRGRSNQPQHF. CDR3 DNA sequence: TGTGCCAGCAGGATTCTTCTTGACAGGGGCAGAAGCAATCAGCCCCAGCATTTT. The chain employs TRBV21-1 and TRBJ1-5; the listed D gene, TRBD1, was not tested against the DNA. TRBV21-1 is labeled a pseudogene. The CDR3 has 18 amino acids.

This rearrangement joins TRBV11-2 to TRBJ2-7, with D perhaps TRBD2 (6 bases). CDR3 size: 14 residues. Germline V gene lookup returns CDR1 SGHAT and CDR2 FQNNGV. V was pared by 5 bases and J by 6 bases, with 17 bases between. As DNA, the CDR3 is TGTGCCAGCAGCAATCCGGGACTGGGCTCCGAGCAGTACTTC. Protein product: CASSNPGLGSEQYF.

Here the CDR3 reads CASSYPGTTGPSLETQYF. Written as DNA, the CDR3 is TGTGCCAGCAGCTACCCCGGGACAACGGGTCCGAGCTTGGAGACCCAGTACTTC. This chain joins TRBV7-6 and TRBJ2-5, with D possibly being TRBD1 (6 bases). Per germline, CDR1 SGHVS and CDR2 FNYEAQ. CDR3 size: 18 residues. V was cut by 4 bases and J by 5 bases, with 26 bases left in between.

On this clone itself: The same CDR3 arises from other DNA sequences in this sample as well. The chain has TRBV19 and TRBJ2-2; 9 bases are a match to TRBD1. The CDR3 length is 15 residues. The ends lost 4 bases at V and 5 bases at J; junction bases unmatched: 5. Germline V CDR1 and CDR2: LNHDA, SQIVND (reference sequence). The CDR3 bases are TGTGCCAGTAGTACCGGGACAGGGTGGACCGGGGAGCTGTTTTTT. It codes for CASSTGTGWTGELFF.